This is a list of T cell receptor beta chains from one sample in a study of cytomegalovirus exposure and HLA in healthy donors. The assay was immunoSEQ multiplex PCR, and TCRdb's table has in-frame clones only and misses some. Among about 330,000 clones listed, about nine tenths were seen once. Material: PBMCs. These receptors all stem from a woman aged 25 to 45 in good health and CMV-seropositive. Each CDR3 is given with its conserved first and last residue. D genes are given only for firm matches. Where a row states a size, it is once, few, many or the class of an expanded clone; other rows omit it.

cdr3_aa: CASRLDRGMNTEAFF
cdr3_nt: TGTGCCAGCAGACTGGACAGGGGTATGAACACTGAAGCTTTCTTT
clone_size: -
d_call: TRBD1
v_call: TRBV28
j_call: TRBJ1-1

cdr3_aa: CASSAGSNTEAFF
cdr3_nt: TGTGCCAGCAGCGCAGGCTCGAACACTGAAGCTTTCTTT
clone_size: -
d_call: -
v_call: TRBV7-3
j_call: TRBJ1-1

cdr3_aa: CASSFPGQGTDTQYF
cdr3_nt: TGCGCCAGCAGCTTTCCGGGACAGGGGACAGATACGCAGTATTTT
clone_size: -
d_call: TRBD1
v_call: TRBV4-1
j_call: TRBJ2-3

cdr3_aa: CASSPSWTGGDEQFF
cdr3_nt: TGTGCCAGCAGCCCTAGCTGGACAGGGGGCGATGAGCAGTTCTTC
clone_size: -
d_call: TRBD1
v_call: TRBV7-3
j_call: TRBJ2-1

cdr3_aa: CASKGGGVSYNEQFF
cdr3_nt: TGTGCCAGCAAGGGGGGCGGGGTGTCCTACAATGAGCAGTTCTTC
clone_size: -
d_call: -
v_call: TRBV27
j_call: TRBJ2-1

cdr3_aa: CASSWGGTENTEAFF
cdr3_nt: TGCGCCAGCAGCTGGGGGGGCACAGAGAACACTGAAGCTTTCTTT
clone_size: once
d_call: -
v_call: TRBV5-1
j_call: TRBJ1-1

cdr3_aa: CASSGFSGRNEQFF
cdr3_nt: TGTGCCAGCAGTGGGTTTTCGGGGCGCAATGAGCAGTTCTTC
clone_size: -
d_call: -
v_call: TRBV28
j_call: TRBJ2-1

cdr3_aa: CASSVGDDTYEQYF
cdr3_nt: TGTGCCAGCAGCGTCGGGGACGATACCTACGAGCAGTACTTC
clone_size: -
d_call: -
v_call: TRBV9
j_call: TRBJ2-7

cdr3_aa: CASSLHSVEAFF
cdr3_nt: TGTGCCAGCAGCCTACATTCAGTAGAAGCTTTCTTT
clone_size: -
d_call: -
v_call: TRBV7-2
j_call: TRBJ1-1

cdr3_aa: CASSPIWPRQGLNYGYTF
cdr3_nt: TGTGCCAGCAGTCCAATATGGCCCCGACAGGGCTTGAACTATGGCTACACCTTC
clone_size: -
d_call: -
v_call: TRBV21-1
j_call: TRBJ1-2

cdr3_aa: CASNQDLGVSGANVLTF
cdr3_nt: TGTGCCAGCAACCAAGACTTGGGTGTCTCTGGGGCCAACGTCCTGACTTTC
clone_size: -
d_call: -
v_call: TRBV7-9
j_call: TRBJ2-6

cdr3_aa: CATTLRDRDNQPQHF
cdr3_nt: TGTGCCACCACCTTACGGGACAGAGACAATCAGCCCCAGCATTTT
clone_size: -
d_call: TRBD1
v_call: TRBV28
j_call: TRBJ1-5

cdr3_aa: CAKQGLIMRFFTEAFF
cdr3_nt: TGCGCCAAGCAGGGTTTAATCATGAGGTTTTTCACTGAAGCTTTCTTT
clone_size: -
d_call: -
v_call: TRBV5-1
j_call: TRBJ1-1

cdr3_aa: CASSPRGLAGVYEQYF
cdr3_nt: TGTGCCAGCAGCCCAAGAGGACTAGCGGGGGTCTACGAGCAGTACTTC
clone_size: -
d_call: TRBD2
v_call: TRBV7-6
j_call: TRBJ2-7

cdr3_aa: CASSQDESRRGEQYF
cdr3_nt: TGCGCCAGCAGCCAAGACGAGTCTCGCAGAGGCGAGCAGTACTTC
clone_size: once
d_call: -
v_call: TRBV4-3
j_call: TRBJ2-7

cdr3_aa: CAGGNNEQFF
cdr3_nt: TGTGCTGGAGGGAACAATGAGCAGTTCTTC
clone_size: -
d_call: -
v_call: TRBV6-1
j_call: TRBJ2-1

cdr3_aa: CAGGWPQHF
cdr3_nt: TGTGCCGGGGGGTGGCCCCAGCATTTT
clone_size: -
d_call: -
v_call: TRBV28
j_call: TRBJ1-5

cdr3_aa: CASSYGLAEAKDTQYF
cdr3_nt: TGCGCCAGCAGCTATGGACTAGCGGAAGCCAAGGATACGCAGTATTTT
clone_size: -
d_call: TRBD2
v_call: TRBV5-1
j_call: TRBJ2-3

cdr3_aa: CASSLVGRDTQYF
cdr3_nt: TGTGCCAGCAGCTTAGTGGGCCGGGATACGCAGTATTTT
clone_size: -
d_call: -
v_call: TRBV7-9
j_call: TRBJ2-3

cdr3_aa: CASRSFPPGPISGANVLTF
cdr3_nt: TGTGCCAGCAGAAGCTTCCCCCCGGGACCAATCTCTGGGGCCAACGTCCTGACTTTC
clone_size: -
d_call: -
v_call: TRBV28
j_call: TRBJ2-6

cdr3_aa: CASSLQGSEQFF
cdr3_nt: TGTGCCAGCAGCCTACAGGGCTCTGAGCAGTTCTTC
clone_size: few
d_call: -
v_call: TRBV7-9
j_call: TRBJ2-1

cdr3_aa: CASTWTGGDGNTIYF
cdr3_nt: TGTGCCAGCACCTGGACAGGGGGCGATGGAAACACCATATATTTT
clone_size: -
d_call: TRBD1
v_call: TRBV2
j_call: TRBJ1-3

cdr3_aa: CASSVASGGANQETQYF
cdr3_nt: TGTGCCAGCAGCGTAGCTAGCGGGGGGGCCAACCAAGAGACCCAGTACTTC
clone_size: once
d_call: TRBD2
v_call: TRBV9
j_call: TRBJ2-5

cdr3_aa: CASSVVGGSDTQYF
cdr3_nt: TGTGCCAGCAGCGTAGTCGGGGGTTCAGATACGCAGTATTTT
clone_size: -
d_call: -
v_call: TRBV9
j_call: TRBJ2-3

cdr3_aa: CASGLAQTSATYNEQFF
cdr3_nt: TGTGCTAGTGGCTTGGCACAGACTAGCGCAACCTACAATGAGCAGTTCTTC
clone_size: -
d_call: TRBD2
v_call: TRBV12-5
j_call: TRBJ2-1

cdr3_aa: CASSIQGETEAFF
cdr3_nt: TGTGCCAGTAGTATACAGGGGGAGACTGAAGCTTTCTTT
clone_size: -
d_call: TRBD1
v_call: TRBV19
j_call: TRBJ1-1